The TCR beta chain under discussion was sequenced for a study of T cells in Graves' hyperthyroidism and ophthalmopathy. Study overall: Peripheral blood was collected at initial diagnosis, before any treatment.

What was amplified from RNA transcripts were TCR beta CDR3 regions. An initial round of RT-PCR targeting the TCR CDR3 relied on the HTBI primer set. MiXCR, applied by TCRdb to the multiplex PCR reads, yields one record per CDR3 protein. The data show some 760,000 distinct CDR3 sequences, around 15% seen once. The CDR3 is 14 amino acids. V gave up 7 bases and J gave up 0 bases; unmatched junction bases: 3. Germline V gene sequence: CDR1 SNHLY, CDR2 FYNNEI. Over 18 months, lack of ophthalmopathy progression marked Graves' hyperthyroidism as stable. Uncontrolled infection, other autoimmune disease, pregnancy or lactation barred patients from enrollment. Clinical symptoms, serum thyroxine, TRAb, thyroid ultrasound and orbital computed tomography informed diagnoses. This clonotype came up many times.

The chain recombines TRBV2 with TRBJ1-1; TRBD1 matches 9 bases. Sequencing used blood. This TCR derives from a young woman with Graves' hyperthyroidism. For the CDR3, the DNA is TGTGCCAGCAATAGACAGGGGGTGAACACTGAAGCTTTCTTT. It specifies CASNRQGVNTEAFF.